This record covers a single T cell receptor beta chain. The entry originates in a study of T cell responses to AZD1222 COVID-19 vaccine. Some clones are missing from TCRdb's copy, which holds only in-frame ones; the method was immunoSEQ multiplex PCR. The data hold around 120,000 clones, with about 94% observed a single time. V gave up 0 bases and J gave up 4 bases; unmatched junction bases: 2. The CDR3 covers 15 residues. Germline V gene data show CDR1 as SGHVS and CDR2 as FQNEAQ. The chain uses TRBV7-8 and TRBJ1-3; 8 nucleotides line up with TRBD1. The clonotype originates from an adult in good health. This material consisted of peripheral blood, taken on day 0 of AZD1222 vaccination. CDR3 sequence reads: CASSLARTGGNTIYF. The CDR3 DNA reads TGTGCCAGCAGCTTAGCCAGGACAGGGGGAAACACCATATATTTT.